This TCR beta chain came from a study of T-cell reconstitution after alpha-beta-depleted transplantation in children. For TCRbeta, the library was prepared with unique molecular identifiers. Via MiXCR, TCRdb re-called the PCR reads, giving one row per CDR3 protein. The sample contains about 610,000 distinct CDR3 sequences, 8% to 11% of which appear only once. Germline CDR1 reads MDHEN; CDR2 reads SYDVKM. The CDR3 totals 13 residues. Trimming took off 6 bases at V and 6 bases at J, with 14 bases between the two ends. The sample in question was PBMCs from the stem cell graft donor, obtained from the stem cell graft. This sequence was found in a human donor who donated a stem cell graft to a child with acute myeloid leukemia. The chain joins TRBV28 to TRBJ1-2; D not certain. CDR3 sequence reads: CASRMTRLDGYTF. The CDR3 DNA sequence: TGTGCCAGCAGGATGACACGTCTAGATGGCTACACCTTC.